One and the same sample provided the 32 T cell receptor beta chains below, sequenced in a study of early T cells in non-severe SARS-CoV-2 infection. MiXCR, run by TCRdb on the 5' RACE reads, gives a single entry per CDR3 protein. This sample yields 55,000 to 65,000 distinct CDR3 sequences, of which about 10% are seen a single time; about 1.7% belongs to the top ten. Material for sequencing was whole blood. These receptors originate from an adult who was a healthcare worker with PCR-confirmed SARS-CoV-2 infection or an uninfected control (not recorded which).

This rearrangement joins TRBV30 to TRBJ1-1, with D possibly matching TRBD1 (5 bases). Germline-derived CDR1 and CDR2 are GTSNPN and SVGIG (reference sequence). The CDR3 extends over 12 amino acids. V dropped 6 bases and J dropped 6 bases, with 14 bases sitting between them. CDR3 nucleotide sequence: TGTGCCTGCGTTAGGGGTTACGCTGAAGCTTTCTTT. Translation: CACVRGYAEAFF.

This clonotype was counted many times. The chain has TRBV20-1 and TRBJ1-5, with D tentatively TRBD1 (6 bases). Germline V lookup: CDR1 DFQATT, CDR2 SNEGSKA (reference sequence). Trimming removed 4 bases from V and 0 bases from J, with 16 bases in between. This CDR3 contains 16 residues. CDR3 nucleotide sequence: TGCAGTGCTACTGTCCAGGGACAATATAGCAATCAGCCCCAGCATTTT. Its translation is CSATVQGQYSNQPQHF.

This clonotype was observed many times. The gene calls are TRBV7-6 and TRBJ2-7; D might be TRBD1 or TRBD2, each matching 5 bases. V dropped 5 bases and J dropped 3 bases, with 14 bases sitting between them. Germline CDR1 reads SGHVS; CDR2 reads FNYEAQ. The length of the CDR3 is 14 residues. The CDR3 sequence: CASSRSGTGYEQYF. In DNA, the CDR3 is TGTGCCAGCAGCCGTTCCGGGACCGGCTACGAGCAGTACTTC.

This clonotype was detected many times. The CDR3 protein is CASSKVRGFQETQYF. The CDR3 nucleotides are TGTGCCAGCAGCAAAGTCCGCGGCTTCCAAGAGACCCAGTACTTC. The V call is TRBV21-1, the J call TRBJ2-5. TRBV21-1 corresponds to a pseudogene. The CDR3 has 15 amino acids.

This clonotype has ten or more counts. The V call is TRBV29-1, the J call TRBJ2-3; D remains unclear. With 2 bases removed from V and 2 bases from J, the gap between germline ends came to 5 bases. Germline V lookup: CDR1 SQVTM, CDR2 ANQGSEA. The CDR3 runs to 12 residues. CDR3 in amino acids: CSVESDTDTQYF. CDR3 DNA sequence: TGCAGCGTTGAATCAGACACAGATACGCAGTATTTT.

This clonotype was counted a few times. This chain links TRBV7-2 with TRBJ2-3, with 10 bases that match TRBD2. Germline lookup yields CDR1 SGHTA and CDR2 FQGNSA. The CDR3 runs to 15 residues. Germline trimming cut 5 bases from V and 3 bases from J; bases unmatched to any gene: 5. The CDR3 DNA is TGTGCCAGCAGCCCGACTAGCGGGCGAACAGATACGCAGTATTTT. Translated: CASSPTSGRTDTQYF.

This clonotype was seen at least ten times. The V call is TRBV30, the J call TRBJ2-1; 11 bases fit TRBD2. Per the germline V gene, CDR1 is GTSNPN and CDR2 is SVGIG (reference sequence). This CDR3 has 15 residues. V shed 4 bases and J 8 bases; nucleotides not matched to a gene: 10. In DNA, the CDR3 is TGTGCCTGGACCGTCATACTAGCGGGGGTCCATGAGCAGTTCTTC. It encodes CAWTVILAGVHEQFF.

At least ten counts were recorded for this clonotype. The chain employs TRBV19 and TRBJ2-2; possible D gene TRBD1, 5 bases. V gave up 6 bases and J gave up 5 bases, with 19 bases separating them. The CDR3 is 16 residues long. Germline V CDR1 and CDR2: LNHDA, SQIVND (reference sequence). In DNA, the CDR3 is TGTGCCAGTAGAAATTCAGGACAAGGTTGGACCGGGGAGCTGTTTTTT. It specifies CASRNSGQGWTGELFF.

There are many counts of this clonotype. This chain links TRBV6-2 or TRBV6-3 with TRBJ2-3; weak D call: TRBD2 (5 bases). Germline values: CDR1 MNHEY, CDR2 SVGEGT. This CDR3 has 16 amino acids. V lost 6 bases, J lost 3 bases, and 19 bases lay in between. The CDR3 DNA is TGTGCCAGCAGCCCTCCCACTAGGCCCTCTACAGATACGCAGTATTTT. This gives the protein CASSPPTRPSTDTQYF.

This chain links TRBV11-2 with TRBJ1-5; perhaps TRBD1 as D (5 bases). Deletions cut 6 bases from V and 3 bases from J, with 12 bases between. CDR1 and CDR2 (germline): SGHAT, FQNNGV. The CDR3 spans 14 residues. CDR3 DNA: TGTGCCAGCAGTCCAGACAGAGTCAATCAGCCCCAGCATTTT. Its protein product is CASSPDRVNQPQHF.

This clonotype was observed at least ten times. The chain is built from TRBV6-5 and TRBJ2-6; 16 positions agree with TRBD2. J gave up 0 bases and V 6 bases, and 5 bases lay outside the gene matches. There are 19 residues in the CDR3. Germline loops: CDR1 MNHEY, CDR2 SVGAGI. The CDR3, as DNA: TGTGCCAGCAGGTCGGGACTAGCGGGGGGGAGCTCTGGGGCCAACGTCCTGACTTTC. As protein: CASRSGLAGGSSGANVLTF.

This clonotype has more than one count but fewer than ten. This chain connects TRBV29-1 to TRBJ2-5; 8 positions match TRBD1. CDR3 length equals 13 residues. After removal of 4 bases from V and 5 bases from J, the junction contained 6 bases not matched to a gene. The germline CDR1 and CDR2 sequences are SQVTM and ANQGSEA. The CDR3 loop reads CSVVRGHWETQYF. The CDR3 nucleotides read TGCAGCGTTGTCAGGGGGCATTGGGAGACCCAGTACTTC. Looking up the rest from reference TRBV29-1 and TRBJ2-5 gives the full variable domain: SAVISQKPSRDICQRGTSLTIQCQVDSQVTMMFWYRQQPGQSLTLIATANQGSEATYESGFVIDKFPISRPNLTFSTLTVSNMSPEDSSIYLCSVVRGHWETQYFGPGTRLLVL.

This clonotype was observed many times. V gene TRBV6-6 combines with J gene TRBJ1-2; 9 bases agree with TRBD1. CDR3 length equals 14 residues. V gave up 0 bases and J gave up 8 bases; unmatched junction bases: 4. Germline lookup yields CDR1 MNHNY and CDR2 SVGAGI (reference sequence). DNA of the CDR3: TGTGCCAGCAGTTACTCCACAGGGGGCGGAGGCTACACCTTC. It translates to CASSYSTGGGGYTF.

This clonotype has ten or more counts. This chain connects TRBV7-8 to TRBJ2-1; 10 positions agree with TRBD1. The CDR3 sequence is 16 residues long. Trimming cost V 5 bases and J 5 bases; bases outside gene matches: 9. Per germline, CDR1 SGHVS and CDR2 FQNEAQ. The CDR3 sequence is CASSPRRDRGHNEQFF. DNA for the CDR3: TGTGCCAGCAGCCCCCGCCGGGACAGGGGCCACAATGAGCAGTTCTTC.

This clonotype was picked up many times. This chain links TRBV10-3 with TRBJ2-2; D might be TRBD1 or TRBD2, each matching 5 bases. In germline, CDR1 is ENHRY, CDR2 SYGVKD. This CDR3 has 15 residues. V was shortened by 4 bases and J by 4 bases, with 13 bases between the two germline ends. CDR3 sequence: CAISGRDVATGELFF. The CDR3 DNA sequence: TGTGCCATCAGTGGTCGGGACGTGGCCACCGGGGAGCTGTTTTTT.

This clonotype was counted at least ten times. The chain carries TRBV5-6 and TRBJ1-2, with TRBD1 as a possible D gene (5 bases). V lost 4 bases and J 3 bases, leaving 16 bases between the germline ends. CDR3 size: 15 residues. The germline CDR1 and CDR2 sequences are SGHDT and YYEEEE. The DNA for the CDR3 is TGTGCCAGCAGCCTTAGGGGATGGGGAGACTATGGCTACACCTTC. Amino acid sequence: CASSLRGWGDYGYTF.

This clonotype was detected many times. This chain links TRBV12-5 with TRBJ2-4; 15 bases line up with TRBD2. The CDR3 length is 18 residues. Germline assignment: CDR1 LGHNT and CDR2 FRNRAP. Trimming took 5 bases from V and 3 from J; bases not matched to a gene: 8. CDR3 coding DNA: TGTGCTAGTGGTCCCGGGACTAGCGGGGGGATAGGCAAAAACATTCAGTACTTC. Its translation: CASGPGTSGGIGKNIQYF.

This sequence joins TRBV5-4 and TRBJ2-3; D is possibly TRBD2 (5 bases). The CDR3 sequence is 12 residues long. Between the trimmed V and J ends, which lost 6 bases and 4 bases, there was a span of 9 bases. CDR1 and CDR2 (germline): SGHNT, YYREEE (reference sequence). The CDR3 here is CASTSRADTQYF. As DNA, the CDR3 is TGTGCCAGCACCTCGAGGGCAGATACGCAGTATTTT. The variable domain in full, with the rest retrieved from reference TRBV5-4 and TRBJ2-3, is ETGVTQSPTHLIKTRGQQVTLRCSSQSGHNTVSWYQQALGQGPQFIFQYYREEENGRGNFPPRFSGLQFPNYSSELNVNALELDDSALYLCASTSRADTQYFGPGTRLTVL.

The rearrangement joins TRBV13 to TRBJ1-6; 7 nucleotides align to TRBD1. Germline CDR1 reads PRHDT; CDR2 reads FYEKMQ (reference sequence). This CDR3 region has 19 residues. V shed 3 bases, J shed 8 bases, and the junction held 19 bases outside the gene matches. CDR3 bases: TGTGCCAGCAGCTTGCGACCCGGGACAGTAATGGGACCCGATTCACCCCTCCACTTT. Translating it yields CASSLRPGTVMGPDSPLHF.

This clonotype has a count of ten or more. V gene TRBV5-5 combines with J gene TRBJ1-1, with TRBD1 identical over 7 bases. There are 15 residues in the CDR3. Per germline, CDR1 SGHKS and CDR2 YYEKEE (reference sequence). Trimming removed 4 bases from V and 0 bases from J; junction bases left unmatched: 6. The CDR3 here is CASSLLGQLNTEAFF. CDR3 DNA: TGTGCCAGCAGCCTGCTGGGACAGCTGAACACTGAAGCTTTCTTT.

This clonotype was counted many times. This chain links TRBV7-3 with TRBJ1-1, with unresolved D. Trimming took off 3 bases at V and 2 bases at J, with 10 bases between the two ends. CDR1 is SGHTA and CDR2 is FQGTGA in the germline V gene. There are 14 residues in the CDR3. As DNA, the CDR3 is TGTGCCAGCAGCTTCGGAGGGTTTAACACTGAAGCTTTCTTT. Its translation is CASSFGGFNTEAFF.

Many counts were recorded for this clonotype. The chain joins TRBV2 to TRBJ1-1, with 7 positions matching TRBD1. Per germline, CDR1 SNHLY and CDR2 FYNNEI. V shed 8 bases and J 5 bases; nucleotides not matched to a gene: 8. The CDR3 consists of 13 residues. The CDR3 loop is CASRQGRGTEAFF. CDR3 DNA: TGTGCCAGCCGACAGGGACGGGGGACTGAAGCTTTCTTT.

In its sample, this clonotype was seen a few times. The chain couples TRBV6-6 to TRBJ2-7, with TRBD1 matching 8 bases. Germline V gene sequence: CDR1 MNHNY, CDR2 SVGAGI (reference sequence). The CDR3 runs to 16 residues. J gave up 0 bases and V 4 bases, and 8 bases lay outside the gene matches. The CDR3 coding sequence is TGTGCCAGCAGTTCTCCGGGACAGGCTCACTCCTACGAGCAGTACTTC. As protein: CASSSPGQAHSYEQYF.

This chain connects TRBV7-8 to TRBJ2-3; D may be TRBD2 (6 bases). Trimming stripped 5 bases from V and 6 bases from J, with 15 bases between. Germline loops: CDR1 SGHVS, CDR2 FQNEAQ. The CDR3 sequence is 14 residues long. Here the CDR3 reads CASSPGLPLDTQYF. CDR3 nucleotides: TGTGCCAGCAGCCCGGGACTGCCTTTGGATACGCAGTATTTT.

This rearrangement joins TRBV11-2 to TRBJ2-7, with D unclear. The CDR3 totals 12 residues. CDR1 and CDR2 (germline): SGHAT, FQNNGV. Trimming stripped 6 bases from V and 7 bases from J, with 13 bases between. CDR3 residues: CASRSITREQYF. CDR3 nucleotide sequence: TGTGCCAGCAGATCAATTACGCGTGAGCAGTACTTC.

This clonotype was picked up many times. This chain uses TRBV5-1 with TRBJ2-3; D uncertain. V was shortened by 0 bases and J by 5 bases, with 10 bases between the two germline ends. Germline CDR1 SGHRS, CDR2 YFSETQ. The CDR3 has 14 residues. CDR3 coding DNA: TGCGCCAGCAGCTTGGGGCCCCAGAAAGATACGCAGTATTTT. Its protein product is CASSLGPQKDTQYF.

This clonotype appeared a few times. The rearrangement joins TRBV5-1 to TRBJ2-1; 9 nucleotides match TRBD2. CDR3 length: 16 residues. The V gene's germline CDR1 is SGHRS and CDR2 YFSETQ. V lost 1 base and J lost 8; bases outside the gene matches: 10. The CDR3 loop reads CASSLSPGLARDEQFF. In DNA form, the CDR3 reads TGCGCCAGCAGCTTGTCCCCGGGACTAGCTCGCGATGAGCAGTTCTTC.

The V call is TRBV30, the J call TRBJ2-7, with TRBD2 matching over 7 bases. The germline V gene encodes CDR1 GTSNPN and CDR2 SVGIG (reference sequence). The CDR3 consists of 13 residues. Trimming removed 1 base from V and 2 bases from J; junction bases left unmatched: 2. CDR3 in amino acids: CAWSGSGAYEQYF. The CDR3 DNA reads TGTGCCTGGAGTGGCAGCGGGGCCTACGAGCAGTACTTC.

Note on this clonotype: This clone may be a read error of a much larger clone one base away. This rearrangement joins TRBV4-3 to TRBJ1-1, with unresolved D. Trimming removed 3 bases from V and 2 bases from J, with 7 bases in between. Germline V gives CDR1 LGHNA, CDR2 YSLEER. CDR3 length equals 13 residues. The CDR3 bases are TGCGCCAGCAGCCAGATCCAAAACACTGAAGCTTTCTTT. Translated: CASSQIQNTEAFF.

The table lists this clonotype with a few counts. The rearrangement joins TRBV11-2 to TRBJ2-7; D is ambiguous. The V end lost 1 base, the J end lost 7 bases, and 11 bases lay between the germline ends. The germline gives CDR1 SGHAT, CDR2 FQNNGV. The CDR3 is 13 amino acids. The CDR3 reads CASSLGAPGEQYF. CDR3 nucleotide sequence: TGTGCCAGCAGCTTAGGAGCCCCCGGGGAGCAGTACTTC.

Only a few counts were recorded for this clonotype. V gene TRBV7-2 combines with J gene TRBJ2-3, with 9 bases identical to TRBD2. Losses at the gene ends were 8 bases for V and 6 bases for J; bases not matched to a gene: 3. The CDR3 runs to 12 residues. Germline CDR1 is SGHTA and CDR2 is FQGNSA. The CDR3 bases are TGTGCCAGCCGCCTAGCGGGGGATACGCAGTATTTT. Encoded protein: CASRLAGDTQYF.

This clonotype was detected ten times or more. The chain couples TRBV27 to TRBJ2-1; TRBD1 matches 9 bases. The germline gives CDR1 MNHEY, CDR2 SMNVEV (reference sequence). The length of the CDR3 is 15 residues. V was pared by 7 bases and J by 4 bases, with 8 bases of the junction left unmatched. For the CDR3, the DNA is TGTGCCAGCAACCCGGACAGGGGCCGGTACAATGAGCAGTTCTTC. This translates into CASNPDRGRYNEQFF.